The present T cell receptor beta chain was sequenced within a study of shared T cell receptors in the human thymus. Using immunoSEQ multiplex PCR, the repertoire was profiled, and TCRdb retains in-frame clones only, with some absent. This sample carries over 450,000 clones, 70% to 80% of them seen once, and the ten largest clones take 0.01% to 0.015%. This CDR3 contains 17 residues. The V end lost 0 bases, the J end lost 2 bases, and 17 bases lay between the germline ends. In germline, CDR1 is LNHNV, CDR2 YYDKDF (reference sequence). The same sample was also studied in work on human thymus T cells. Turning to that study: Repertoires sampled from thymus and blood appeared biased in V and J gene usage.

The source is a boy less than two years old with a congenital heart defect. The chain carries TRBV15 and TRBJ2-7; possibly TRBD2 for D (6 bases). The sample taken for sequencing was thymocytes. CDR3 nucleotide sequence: TGTGCCACCAGCAGAGATTCGGGGGTTTATGCCCCCTACGAGCAGTACTTC. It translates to CATSRDSGVYAPYEQYF.